Following are 27 T cell receptor beta chains from one sample sequenced in a study of blood T cell repertoires in COVID-19. The protocol was immunoSEQ multiplex PCR, while the TCRdb copy is restricted to in-frame clones and leaves out a portion. The sample includes 180,000 or so clones, about nine tenths of them seen just once. Sample: peripheral blood. The receptor source for this set is a woman aged 25 to 39 with acute or convalescent COVID-19.

The chain is built from TRBV7-2 and TRBJ2-7; D is uncertain. This CDR3 spans 14 amino acids. CDR1 SGHTA and CDR2 FQGNSA come from the germline V gene. The ends were cut back, 2 bases at V and 3 bases at J, with 11 bases in the middle. The CDR3 spells CASSLRQTSYEQYF. CDR3 sequence (DNA): TGTGCCAGCAGCTTACGGCAGACAAGCTACGAGCAGTACTTC.

The chain employs TRBV9 and TRBJ1-2, with a possible D match to TRBD1 (6 bases). V dropped 4 bases and J dropped 4 bases, with 14 bases sitting between them. Germline V gene sequence: CDR1 SGDLS, CDR2 YYNGEE. The CDR3 is 14 amino acids. CDR3 in amino acids: CASSTTGGLYGYTF. CDR3 in DNA: TGTGCCAGCAGCACGACCGGGGGGCTCTATGGCTACACCTTC.

The CDR3 reads CASSPWTGPLNEKLFF. The CDR3 DNA reads TGCGCCAGCAGCCCTTGGACAGGGCCCCTTAATGAAAAACTGTTTTTT. V and J are TRBV4-1 and TRBJ1-4; 8 bases line up with TRBD1. V trimming: 4 bases; J trimming: 4 bases; junction bases outside the gene matches: 8. This CDR3 contains 16 residues. Germline lookup yields CDR1 MGHRA and CDR2 YSYEKL.

The chain employs TRBV11-2 and TRBJ2-5, with TRBD2 matching 7 bases. This CDR3 contains 14 residues. The junction had 8 bases not matched to a gene; V was cut back by 5 bases and J by 5 bases. Germline CDR1 SGHAT, CDR2 FQNNGV. The CDR3 loop is CASSATSFGETQYF. The CDR3 DNA reads TGTGCCAGCAGCGCGACTAGCTTCGGTGAGACCCAGTACTTC.

J is TRBJ2-1 and V is TRBV11-2; no clear D. CDR3 length: 14 residues. Per the germline V gene, CDR1 is SGHAT and CDR2 is FQNNGV. Deletions cut 6 bases from V and 6 bases from J, with 15 bases between. DNA for the CDR3: TGTGCCAGCAGGCACGCGTTGTCGGGCAATGAGCAGTTCTTC. This gives the protein CASRHALSGNEQFF.

This chain uses TRBV5-1 with TRBJ2-7; the match to TRBD1 covers 8 bases. CDR1 and CDR2 from the germline V gene are SGHRS and YFSETQ. The V gene end was trimmed by 4 bases and the J gene end by 6 bases; junction bases not matched to a gene: 3. The CDR3 is made up of 12 amino acids. This chain's CDR3 is CASSPDRGEQYF. CDR3 bases: TGCGCCAGCAGCCCAGACAGGGGCGAGCAGTACTTC.

This chain uses TRBV7-2 with TRBJ2-1; a possible D gene is TRBD2 (7 bases). From germline, CDR1 is SGHTA and CDR2 FQGNSA. This CDR3 has 17 amino acids. V was trimmed by 2 bases and J by 2 bases, leaving 16 bases between them. Here the CDR3 reads CASSLWGRGTPYNEQFF. The DNA of the CDR3 is TGTGCCAGCAGCTTATGGGGGCGGGGGACTCCCTACAATGAGCAGTTCTTC.

This chain links TRBV24-1 with TRBJ2-1; 16 bases match TRBD2. With V trimmed by 9 bases and J by 10 bases, 8 bases remained unmatched. CDR1 and CDR2 from the germline V gene are KGHDR and SFDVKD. CDR3 length: 15 residues. The CDR3 loop reads CATSSVGLAGGEQFF. The CDR3 region has the DNA TGTGCCACCTCTTCTGTGGGACTAGCGGGAGGGGAGCAGTTCTTC.

A few counts support this clone. The J gene is TRBJ2-5, the V gene TRBV5-1; the match to TRBD2 covers 10 bases. This CDR3 has 16 residues. Trimming at V came to 2 bases and at J to 4 bases, leaving 8 bases not matched to a gene. Germline V gene data show CDR1 as SGHRS and CDR2 as YFSETQ. In nucleotides, the CDR3 is TGCGCCAGCAGCTTCCTAGCGGGAGTGAAGGGAGAGACCCAGTACTTC. Its protein product is CASSFLAGVKGETQYF.

This sequence joins TRBV7-9 and TRBJ1-1; possible D gene TRBD1, 5 bases. Germline CDR1 SEHNR, CDR2 FQNEAQ (reference sequence). The CDR3 has 15 amino acids. Trimming shortened V by 2 bases and J by 5 bases, and 15 bases separated the two germline ends. CDR3 coding DNA: TGTGCCAGCAGCTTAAGGGGTTTCGACGGGACTGAAGCTTTCTTT. Protein sequence: CASSLRGFDGTEAFF.

The chain carries TRBV7-9 and TRBJ2-3; D is possibly TRBD2 (6 bases). V dropped 5 bases and J dropped 6 bases, with 12 bases sitting between them. Germline V lookup: CDR1 SEHNR, CDR2 FQNEAQ (reference sequence). There are 13 residues in the CDR3. The CDR3 sequence is CASSRDSTDTQYF. CDR3 nucleotides: TGTGCCAGCAGCCGGGACTCGACGGATACGCAGTATTTT.

This clone was counted only a few times. The V call is TRBV5-1, the J call TRBJ2-7, with 8 nucleotides matching TRBD2. Germline CDR1 SGHRS, CDR2 YFSETQ. This CDR3 region has 16 residues. Germline trimming cut 8 bases from V and 5 bases from J; bases unmatched to any gene: 18. The CDR3 reads CARFQRGAGVYHEQYF. DNA of the CDR3: TGCGCCAGGTTTCAACGTGGAGCGGGAGTTTACCACGAGCAGTACTTC.

This chain links TRBV19 with TRBJ1-5, with D hard to call. Trimming stripped 10 bases from V and 0 bases from J, with 13 bases between. Germline V gene lookup returns CDR1 LNHDA and CDR2 SQIVND (reference sequence). The CDR3 has 14 residues. The CDR3 is CAMGTRDSNQPQHF. CDR3 DNA: TGTGCCATGGGTACACGGGATAGCAATCAGCCCCAGCATTTT.

The genes are TRBV6-6 and TRBJ2-5; perhaps TRBD2 as D (6 bases). V was cut by 6 bases and J by 3 bases, with 14 bases left in between. The CDR3 contains 14 residues. CDR1 is MNHNY and CDR2 is SVGAGI in the germline V gene (reference sequence). The CDR3 DNA reads TGTGCCAGCAGCTCAGCGGGTGCTAAAGAGACCCAGTACTTC. This codes for CASSSAGAKETQYF.

The chain uses TRBV7-9 and TRBJ2-3; 7 bases match TRBD1. Germline-derived CDR1 and CDR2 are SEHNR and FQNEAQ (reference sequence). This CDR3 has 16 amino acids. V lost 4 bases to trimming and J lost 3 bases; unmatched junction nucleotides: 10. The CDR3 region is CASSSTGYGPTDTQYF. The CDR3 DNA reads as TGTGCCAGCAGCTCGACAGGGTATGGTCCAACAGATACGCAGTATTTT.

The chain has TRBV5-1 and TRBJ2-7; D might be TRBD2 (6 bases). The CDR3 is 14 residues long. Trimming shortened V by 1 base and J by 3 bases, and 11 bases separated the two germline ends. Per germline, CDR1 SGHRS and CDR2 YFSETQ. CDR3 sequence (DNA): TGCGCCAGCAGCTTGCTCGGGAGCGGCTACGAGCAGTACTTC. Protein sequence: CASSLLGSGYEQYF.

The chain combines TRBV5-1 with TRBJ2-2; the match to TRBD2 covers 13 bases. The CDR3 extends over 15 amino acids. V lost 3 bases, J lost 7 bases, and 3 bases stayed unmatched. Germline CDR1 and CDR2: SGHRS and YFSETQ. This CDR3 is CASSSRTSGGGELFF. The CDR3 DNA follows: TGCGCCAGCAGCTCCCGGACTAGCGGGGGCGGGGAGCTGTTTTTT.

This clone was counted a single time. The chain links TRBV5-4 to TRBJ2-7; 10 bases are a match to TRBD1. V trimming: 1 base; J trimming: 6 bases; junction bases outside the gene matches: 7. Germline values: CDR1 SGHNT, CDR2 YYREEE (reference sequence). CDR3 length: 15 residues. The chain's CDR3 is CASSLKTGGGFEQYF. CDR3 DNA sequence: TGTGCCAGCAGCTTGAAGACAGGGGGCGGATTCGAGCAGTACTTC.

The chain recombines TRBV18 with TRBJ2-7, with 8 bases aligning to TRBD2. Germline V gene sequence: CDR1 KGHSH, CDR2 LQKENI. CDR3 length: 14 amino acids. The J segment lost 5 bases and the V segment lost 3 bases, leaving 6 bases of the junction unmatched. The CDR3 spells CASSPKTSVDEQYF. The CDR3 bases are TGTGCCAGCTCACCCAAGACTAGCGTCGACGAGCAGTACTTC.

This clone was detected a few times. The chain has TRBV12-3 or TRBV12-4 and TRBJ1-1; D is possibly TRBD1 (5 bases). The CDR3 consists of 12 residues. Trimming took off 4 bases at V and 10 bases at J, with 13 bases between the two ends. Here the CDR3 reads CASSSIVGGAFF. CDR3 nucleotide sequence: TGTGCCAGCAGTTCTATTGTGGGGGGAGCTTTCTTT.

On this clone itself: This CDR3 is also generated by other DNA sequences in the sample. CDR3 in amino acids: CASSPPSGSYNEQFF. The CDR3 coding sequence is TGTGCCAGCTCACCTCCTAGCGGATCCTACAATGAGCAGTTCTTC. This chain links TRBV18 with TRBJ2-1; the match to TRBD2 covers 7 bases. CDR1 and CDR2 from the germline V gene are KGHSH and LQKENI. After removal of 3 bases from V and 1 base from J, the junction contained 3 bases not matched to a gene. The CDR3 has 15 residues.

This clone was seen more than once but under ten times. The CDR3: CASSFRAAGELFF. In nucleotides, the CDR3 is TGCGCCAGCAGCTTCAGGGCTGCCGGGGAGCTGTTTTTT. This rearrangement joins TRBV5-1 to TRBJ2-2; possibly TRBD1 for D (5 bases). Germline values: CDR1 SGHRS, CDR2 YFSETQ. CDR3 length equals 13 residues. V lost 2 bases and J 6 bases, leaving 8 bases between the germline ends.

This chain connects TRBV5-1 to TRBJ2-5; unclear D gene. CDR1 and CDR2 from the germline V gene are SGHRS and YFSETQ. The germline V and J ends were trimmed by 1 base and 1 base, with 8 bases remaining between them. The CDR3 length is 14 residues. This chain's CDR3 is CASSLFHFQETQYF. DNA for the CDR3: TGCGCCAGCAGCTTGTTTCACTTCCAAGAGACCCAGTACTTC.

CDR3 sequence reads: CASSFSDSEKLFF. CDR3 DNA: TGTGCCAGCAGTTTCTCGGACAGTGAAAAACTGTTTTTT. V gene TRBV12-3 or TRBV12-4 combines with J gene TRBJ1-4, with a possible D match to TRBD1 (6 bases). Trimming left V 3 bases short and J 7 bases short, with 9 bases between. The CDR3 spans 13 residues.

The V call is TRBV20-1, the J call TRBJ2-3; no firm D call. V was clipped by 3 bases and J by 9 bases, with 16 bases between them. The CDR3 covers 13 residues. Germline loops: CDR1 DFQATT, CDR2 SNEGSKA (reference sequence). The CDR3 spells CSASLRGSITQYF. The CDR3 DNA sequence: TGCAGTGCTAGTCTTCGAGGTTCCATAACGCAGTATTTT.

This chain connects TRBV5-4 to TRBJ2-7; D unclear. There are 14 residues in the CDR3. The V gene lost 1 base and the J gene lost 7 bases, with 15 bases spanning the gap. Germline CDR1 SGHNT, CDR2 YYREEE (reference sequence). The CDR3 DNA sequence: TGTGCCAGCAGCTTGTTGGCCATTGGCGGTGAGCAGTACTTC. This sequence encodes CASSLLAIGGEQYF.

The rearrangement uses TRBV24-1 and TRBJ1-2; D possibly corresponds to TRBD1 (6 bases). V gave up 0 bases and J gave up 6 bases, with 10 bases separating them. Germline loops: CDR1 KGHDR, CDR2 SFDVKD. This CDR3 is built from 14 residues. The CDR3 reads CATSDLNRADGYTF. The CDR3, as DNA: TGTGCCACCAGTGATTTGAACAGGGCCGATGGCTACACCTTC.